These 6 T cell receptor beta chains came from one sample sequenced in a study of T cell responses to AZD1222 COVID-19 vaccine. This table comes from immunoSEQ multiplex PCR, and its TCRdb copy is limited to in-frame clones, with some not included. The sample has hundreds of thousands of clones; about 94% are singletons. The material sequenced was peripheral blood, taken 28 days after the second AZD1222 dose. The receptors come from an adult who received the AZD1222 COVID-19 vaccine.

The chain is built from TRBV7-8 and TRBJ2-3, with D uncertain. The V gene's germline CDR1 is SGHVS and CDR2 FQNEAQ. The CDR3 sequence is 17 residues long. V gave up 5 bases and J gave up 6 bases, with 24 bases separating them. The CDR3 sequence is CASSPRYSYNLADTQYF. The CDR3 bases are TGTGCCAGCAGCCCCCGCTACTCCTACAACCTCGCGGATACGCAGTATTTT. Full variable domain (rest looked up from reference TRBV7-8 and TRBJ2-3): GAGVSQSPRYKVAKRGQDVALRCDPISGHVSLFWYQQALGQGPEFLTYFQNEAQLDKSGLPSDRFFAERPEGSVSTLKIQRTQQEDSAVYLCASSPRYSYNLADTQYFGPGTRLTVL.

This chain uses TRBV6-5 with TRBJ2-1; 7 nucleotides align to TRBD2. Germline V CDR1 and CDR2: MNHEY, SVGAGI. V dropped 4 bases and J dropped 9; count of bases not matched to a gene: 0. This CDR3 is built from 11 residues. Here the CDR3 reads CASSWGGEQFF. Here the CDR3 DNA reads TGTGCCAGCAGTTGGGGGGGTGAGCAGTTCTTC.

The CDR3 here is CASSRLAGYEQYF. The CDR3 nucleotides are TGTGCCAGCAGCCGACTAGCGGGTTACGAGCAGTACTTC. J is TRBJ2-7 and V is TRBV6-5; 10 nucleotides line up with TRBD2. The CDR3 has 13 residues. V lost 6 bases to trimming and J lost 4 bases; unmatched junction nucleotides: 3. CDR1 and CDR2 (germline): MNHEY, SVGAGI.

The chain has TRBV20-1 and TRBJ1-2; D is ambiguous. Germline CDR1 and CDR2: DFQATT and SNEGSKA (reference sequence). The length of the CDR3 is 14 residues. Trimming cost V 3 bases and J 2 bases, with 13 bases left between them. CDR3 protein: CSASMPGANYGYTF. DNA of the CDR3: TGCAGTGCTAGTATGCCAGGAGCCAACTATGGCTACACCTTC.

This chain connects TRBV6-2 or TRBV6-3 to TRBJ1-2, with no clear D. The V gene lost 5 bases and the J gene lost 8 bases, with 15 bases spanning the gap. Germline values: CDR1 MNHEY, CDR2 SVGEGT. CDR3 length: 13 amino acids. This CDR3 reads CASSLLNLQGYTF. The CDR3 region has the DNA TGTGCCAGCAGTCTCCTGAACCTCCAGGGCTACACCTTC.

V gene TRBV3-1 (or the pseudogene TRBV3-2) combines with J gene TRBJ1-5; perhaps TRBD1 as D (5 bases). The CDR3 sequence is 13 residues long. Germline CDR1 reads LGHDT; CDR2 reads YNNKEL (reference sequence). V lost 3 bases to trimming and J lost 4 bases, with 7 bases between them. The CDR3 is CASSQGRNQPQHF. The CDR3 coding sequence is TGTGCCAGCAGCCAGGGGCGAAATCAGCCCCAGCATTTT.